Each of the 27 T cell receptor beta chains below was sequenced from the same sample in a study of T cell responses to AZD1222 COVID-19 vaccine. TCRdb's table, derived via immunoSEQ multiplex PCR, lists solely in-frame clones and lacks some. The table lists some 130,000 clones, about 90% of them singletons. Sample: peripheral blood, taken on day 0 of MenACWY control vaccination. These receptor sequences come from an adult in good health.

About this clone: Distinct nucleotide sequences in the sample also encode this CDR3. This chain connects TRBV9 to TRBJ2-2, with TRBD2 as a possible D gene (5 bases). V lost 0 bases and J lost 2, with 8 bases in between. Looked up from germline, CDR1 is SGDLS and CDR2 is YYNGEE. This CDR3 is 15 amino acids long. The CDR3 DNA reads as TGTGCCAGCAGCGTAGGTGGACTCAACACCGGGGAGCTGTTTTTT. This codes for CASSVGGLNTGELFF.

The V and J genes are TRBV3-1 (or the pseudogene TRBV3-2) and TRBJ1-2, with 10 bases matching TRBD1. Germline CDR1 reads LGHDT; CDR2 reads YNNKEL (reference sequence). J gave up 4 bases and V 3 bases, and 5 bases lay outside the gene matches. This CDR3 is built from 15 residues. The DNA for the CDR3 is TGTGCCAGCAGCCAGGGACAGGGGCGCGCCTATGGCTACACCTTC. This encodes CASSQGQGRAYGYTF.

The CDR3 loop reads CAWGSGRVRTDTQYF. For the CDR3, the DNA is TGTGCCTGGGGTAGCGGGAGGGTTCGCACAGATACGCAGTATTTT. The V gene is TRBV30, the J gene TRBJ2-3; TRBD2 agrees at 11 bases. Germline values: CDR1 GTSNPN, CDR2 SVGIG (reference sequence). Germline trimming cut 5 bases from V and 1 base from J; bases unmatched to any gene: 5. This CDR3 contains 15 residues. Drawing the rest from reference TRBV30 and TRBJ2-3, the complete variable domain is SQTIHQWPATLVQPVGSPLSLECTVEGTSNPNLYWYRQAAGRGLQLLFYSVGIGQISSEVPQNLSASRPQDRQFILSSKKLLLSDSGFYLCAWGSGRVRTDTQYFGPGTRLTVL.

The rearrangement joins TRBV18 to TRBJ1-5; tentative D call: TRBD1 (6 bases). The CDR3 runs to 16 residues. Germline CDR1 is KGHSH and CDR2 is LQKENI. Trimming shortened V by 2 bases and J by 3 bases, and 14 bases separated the two germline ends. CDR3 in DNA: TGTGCCAGCTCACCAGGGGGCAGGGAAGTCAATCAGCCCCAGCATTTT. Its translation is CASSPGGREVNQPQHF.

The V call is TRBV7-2, the J call TRBJ2-7; 11 bases match TRBD2. Germline-derived CDR1 and CDR2 are SGHTA and FQGNSA. The CDR3 extends over 13 amino acids. V lost 4 bases to trimming and J lost 7 bases; unmatched junction nucleotides: 3. CDR3 in amino acids: CASSSGLAVEQYF. Written as DNA, the CDR3 is TGTGCCAGCAGCTCGGGACTAGCGGTTGAGCAGTACTTC.

The chain carries TRBV2 and TRBJ2-7; D ambiguous. The CDR3 spans 14 residues. CDR1 is SNHLY and CDR2 is FYNNEI in the germline V gene. V was shortened by 7 bases and J by 2 bases, with 15 bases between the two germline ends. CDR3: CASNIYRGAYEQYF. The CDR3 DNA sequence: TGTGCCAGCAATATATACAGAGGCGCCTACGAGCAGTACTTC.

The chain links TRBV11-1 to TRBJ2-5, with D possibly matching TRBD2 (5 bases). The CDR3 spans 14 residues. Germline assignment: CDR1 SGHAT and CDR2 FQDESV (reference sequence). Deletions cut 1 base from V and 4 bases from J, with 10 bases between. The CDR3 region is CASSLVIEGETQYF. CDR3 in DNA: TGTGCCAGCAGCTTAGTAATCGAGGGAGAGACCCAGTACTTC.

CDR3 in amino acids: CATQQEFYYEQYF. The DNA for the CDR3 is TGCGCCACCCAGCAGGAATTCTACTACGAGCAGTACTTC. This chain connects TRBV10-2 to TRBJ2-7; no reliable D call. The CDR3 contains 13 residues. V was shortened by 10 bases and J by 3 bases, with 16 bases between the two germline ends. Germline loops: CDR1 WSHSY, CDR2 SAAADI.

Only one count was recorded for this clone. V gene TRBV6-5 combines with J gene TRBJ2-5; the match to TRBD1 covers 10 bases. Trimming took 0 bases from V and 6 from J; bases not matched to a gene: 7. Germline values: CDR1 MNHEY, CDR2 SVGAGI. This CDR3 is built from 16 residues. The CDR3, as DNA: TGTGCCAGCAGTTACTCGTCTGGGACAGGGGTCAAGACCCAGTACTTC. Protein product: CASSYSSGTGVKTQYF.

This chain connects TRBV19 to TRBJ2-7; 9 positions agree with TRBD1. The CDR3 is made up of 15 amino acids. The ends lost 4 bases at V and 4 bases at J; junction bases unmatched: 8. The germline gives CDR1 LNHDA, CDR2 SQIVND (reference sequence). The CDR3 bases are TGTGCCAGTAGTAAACCGGGACAGGGAAAATACGAGCAGTACTTC. As protein: CASSKPGQGKYEQYF.

Ten or more counts support this clone. The rearrangement joins TRBV14 to TRBJ1-2, with D perhaps matching TRBD1 (5 bases). Germline CDR1 and CDR2: SGHDN and FVKESK. The germline V and J ends were trimmed by 0 bases and 0 bases, with 11 bases remaining between them. The CDR3 is 16 amino acids. The CDR3 DNA is TGTGCCAGCAGCCAAGAAAGAGACAGTTCTAACTATGGCTACACCTTC. Amino acids: CASSQERDSSNYGYTF.

The J gene is TRBJ2-1, the V gene TRBV28; D unresolved. The CDR3 covers 11 residues. V lost 6 bases, J lost 9 bases, and 9 bases lay in between. Per the germline V gene, CDR1 is MDHEN and CDR2 is SYDVKM. The CDR3 is CASSPWVEQFF. DNA of the CDR3: TGTGCCAGCAGCCCTTGGGTTGAGCAGTTCTTC.

J is TRBJ1-2 and V is TRBV23-1, with D maybe TRBD1 (6 bases). TRBV23-1 is labeled an ORF, and its function is uncertain. The length of the CDR3 is 14 residues. V was trimmed by 6 bases and J by 5 bases, leaving 16 bases between them. Here the CDR3 DNA reads TGCGCCAGCAGGGGGGCACCTAAACTATATGGCTACACCTTC. Residues: CASRGAPKLYGYTF.

The rearrangement links TRBV6-1 to TRBJ2-7, with D unclear. V was pared by 3 bases and J by 4 bases, with 16 bases between. CDR3 size: 15 residues. The V gene's germline CDR1 is MNHNS and CDR2 SASEGT. CDR3 DNA sequence: TGTGCCAGCAGTGACCCGGGTTCCGTGAAATACGAGCAGTACTTC. It yields the protein CASSDPGSVKYEQYF.

The chain employs TRBV2 and TRBJ2-5; weak D call: TRBD2 (6 bases). The germline V and J ends were trimmed by 5 bases and 4 bases, with 14 bases remaining between them. The CDR3 length is 14 residues. Germline CDR1 and CDR2: SNHLY and FYNNEI. The CDR3 DNA follows: TGTGCCAGCAGTTTGGTCGGGGGACCAGAGACCCAGTACTTC. Translation gives CASSLVGGPETQYF.

V gene TRBV5-1 combines with J gene TRBJ2-2; D is perhaps TRBD1 (6 bases). Per germline, CDR1 SGHRS and CDR2 YFSETQ. The CDR3 is 16 residues long. V shed 0 bases and J shed 2 bases, with 11 bases lying between them. The CDR3 protein is CASSLAGTPNTGELFF. CDR3 sequence (DNA): TGCGCCAGCAGCTTGGCCGGGACACCTAACACCGGGGAGCTGTTTTTT.

The rearrangement uses TRBV2 and TRBJ2-3; TRBD2 matches at 11 bases. V trimming: 6 bases; J trimming: 4 bases; junction bases outside the gene matches: 6. The CDR3 has 15 amino acids. In germline, CDR1 is SNHLY, CDR2 FYNNEI. CDR3 residues: CASRVLAGVSDTQYF. The CDR3, as DNA: TGTGCCAGCAGGGTACTAGCGGGAGTCTCAGATACGCAGTATTTT.

The rearrangement joins TRBV28 to TRBJ2-7; 9 positions match TRBD1. The trim removed 6 bases at V and 1 base at J, leaving 4 bases unmatched. CDR1 and CDR2 from the germline V gene are MDHEN and SYDVKM. The length of the CDR3 is 14 residues. The CDR3 nucleotides read TGTGCCAGCAGGACGACAGGGGGATCCTACGAGCAGTACTTC. This codes for CASRTTGGSYEQYF.

There are a few counts of this clone. The chain combines TRBV7-2 with TRBJ2-3; weak D call: TRBD2 (6 bases). The CDR3 has 13 amino acids. V was shortened by 8 bases and J by 3 bases, with 12 bases between the two germline ends. Per germline, CDR1 SGHTA and CDR2 FQGNSA. The chain's CDR3 is CASVREWTDTQYF. CDR3 in DNA: TGTGCCAGCGTACGGGAGTGGACAGATACGCAGTATTTT.

This clone was found once. The V and J genes are TRBV9 and TRBJ2-3; D uncertain. The germline V and J ends were trimmed by 0 bases and 6 bases, with 26 bases remaining between them. This CDR3 has 19 amino acids. Germline V lookup: CDR1 SGDLS, CDR2 YYNGEE. CDR3 loop: CASSVALPGPTRGPDTQYF. CDR3 bases: TGTGCCAGCAGCGTAGCCTTACCGGGTCCAACCCGAGGACCGGATACGCAGTATTTT.

The chain recombines TRBV9 with TRBJ2-3; the match to TRBD2 covers 12 bases. V was clipped by 1 base and J by 8 bases; unmatched bases: 5. Germline CDR1 is SGDLS and CDR2 is YYNGEE. This CDR3 spans 15 amino acids. The CDR3 DNA follows: TGTGCCAGCAGCGTATCCTCTAGCGGGAGGGGTACGCAGTATTTT. It translates to CASSVSSSGRGTQYF.

The table lists this clone with a count of one. The V gene is TRBV6-4, the J gene TRBJ2-1, with D unclear. V was trimmed by 0 bases and J by 0 bases, leaving 9 bases between them. Germline lookup yields CDR1 MRHNA and CDR2 SNTAGT. The CDR3 loop spans 16 amino acids. CDR3 nucleotide sequence: TGTGCCAGCAGTGACTCGACAAAAAACTCCTACAATGAGCAGTTCTTC. The encoded protein is CASSDSTKNSYNEQFF.

This clone was recorded once. V usage is TRBV6-5 and J usage is TRBJ2-2; TRBD2 matches at 7 bases. V trimming: 2 bases; J trimming: 4 bases; junction bases outside the gene matches: 4. Germline V gene sequence: CDR1 MNHEY, CDR2 SVGAGI. The CDR3 runs to 15 residues. Here the CDR3 DNA reads TGTGCCAGCAGTTACCAACGCGGGGGCACCGGGGAGCTGTTTTTT. Translated, it gives CASSYQRGGTGELFF.

The chain couples TRBV3-1 (or the pseudogene TRBV3-2) to TRBJ1-3; 9 positions match TRBD1. From germline, CDR1 is LGHDT and CDR2 YNNKEL (reference sequence). V was pared by 1 base and J by 3 bases, with 10 bases of the junction left unmatched. This CDR3 has 18 amino acids. For the CDR3, the DNA is TGTGCCAGCAGCCAAGGGGGGACAGGGCTCGTCTTTGGAAACACCATATATTTT. It codes for CASSQGGTGLVFGNTIYF.

This clone showed up just once. This rearrangement joins TRBV4-2 to TRBJ2-3; TRBD2 aligns across 11 bases. The trim removed 3 bases at V and 8 bases at J, leaving 7 bases unmatched. CDR3 size: 15 residues. Germline V gives CDR1 LGHNA, CDR2 YNFKEQ. The CDR3 bases are TGTGCCAGCAGCCAGGGACTAGCGGTCGGGAGTACGCAGTATTTT. It specifies CASSQGLAVGSTQYF.

The chain employs TRBV5-1 and TRBJ2-6; no definite D call. Germline assignment: CDR1 SGHRS and CDR2 YFSETQ. Deletions cut 4 bases from V and 2 bases from J, with 13 bases between. The CDR3 has 16 residues. The CDR3 bases are TGCGCCAGCAGCCTGGAAGGTGGGCCTGGGGCCAACGTCCTGACTTTC. Its translation: CASSLEGGPGANVLTF.

The rearrangement joins TRBV15 to TRBJ1-4; D is ambiguous. Trimming shortened V by 1 base and J by 8 bases, and 11 bases separated the two germline ends. The germline CDR1 and CDR2 sequences are LNHNV and YYDKDF (reference sequence). The CDR3 is 14 residues long. The CDR3 sequence: CATSRVTWREKLFF. CDR3 sequence (DNA): TGTGCCACCAGCAGAGTGACATGGAGGGAAAAACTGTTTTTT.